This T cell receptor (beta chain) was retrieved from a study of neurological immune-mediated disorders. For the study at large: Multiple sclerosis patients numbered some 34, with around 31 relapsing-remitting and 3 secondary progressive. Findings and caveats of the study: The multiple sclerosis repertoire cluster had no clinical or MRI feature associated with it.

This clonotype was seen many times. Antigen specificity is unknown. TCRdb re-derived calls from the 5' RACE reads in MiXCR, one entry per CDR3 protein. The sample has about 52,000 distinct CDR3 sequences, less than 4% seen once. Germline CDR1 and CDR2: SQVTM and ANQGSEA. The CDR3 is made up of 15 amino acids. V lost 5 bases to trimming and J lost 0 bases, with 14 bases between them. The chain has TRBV29-1 and TRBJ2-1, with D uncertain. The receptor comes from a man aged 60 to 69 with multiple sclerosis. Sample: PBMCs. The CDR3 coding sequence is TGCAGCGTTCACTTTCTAGACCCCTCCTACAATGAGCAGTTCTTC. This translates into CSVHFLDPSYNEQFF.